This paragraph covers one TCR beta chain sequence. Its antigen is not identified. These data are taken from a study of T cell responses to AZD1222 COVID-19 vaccine. Study outcomes and limitations: Recipients of AZD1222 seropositive at baseline numbered only 6 or 7. Repertoires were obtained only post-peak T cell response.

Method: immunoSEQ multiplex PCR; TCRdb's copy keeps in-frame clones and lacks some. The repertoire holds more than 95,000 clones, around 92% seen once, with more than 4% in the top ten. The CDR3 runs 13 residues. Germline V lookup: CDR1 SGHVS, CDR2 FQNEAQ. After removal of 5 bases from V and 10 bases from J, the junction contained 8 bases not matched to a gene. The sequence was obtained from an adult in good health. Specimen: peripheral blood, collected on day 0 of AZD1222 vaccination. V and J are TRBV7-8 and TRBJ2-3; 8 nucleotides line up with TRBD1. CDR3 region: CASSGVDRGSQYF. The CDR3 region has the DNA TGTGCCAGCAGCGGAGTCGACAGGGGTTCGCAGTATTTT.